The next 30 T cell receptor beta chains were all read from a single sample in a study of blood T cell repertoires in COVID-19. Repertoires were generated with immunoSEQ multiplex PCR, while TCRdb's copy carries only in-frame clones and drops some. The sample lists under 150,000 clones; roughly 80% were seen once. The sample consisted of peripheral blood. Receptors were obtained from a woman aged 40 to 50 with active or convalescent COVID-19.

CDR3: CASSSGGLSSYNEQFF. The DNA for the CDR3 is TGCGCCAGCAGTTCGGGCGGGCTCAGCTCCTACAATGAGCAGTTCTTC. The chain links TRBV5-1 to TRBJ2-1; TRBD2 might be the D (5 bases). Trimming left V 5 bases short and J 0 bases short, with 15 bases between. Germline V gene sequence: CDR1 SGHRS, CDR2 YFSETQ. The CDR3 is made up of 16 amino acids. Drawing the rest from reference TRBV5-1 and TRBJ2-1, the complete variable domain is KAGVTQTPRYLIKTRGQQVTLSCSPISGHRSVSWYQQTPGQGLQFLFEYFSETQRNKGNFPGRFSGRQFSNSRSEMNVSTLELGDSALYLCASSSGGLSSYNEQFFGPGTRLTVL.

The chain employs TRBV6-6 and TRBJ1-1; TRBD1 matches at 12 bases. Germline V gene sequence: CDR1 MNHNY, CDR2 SVGAGI (reference sequence). This CDR3 is built from 15 residues. Trimming took 2 bases from V and 5 from J; bases not matched to a gene: 3. The CDR3 is CASSYGTGGRTEAFF. CDR3 coding DNA: TGTGCCAGCAGTTACGGGACAGGGGGCAGAACTGAAGCTTTCTTT.

Turning to this clone: The junction and the germline gene differ at one end; a read error may be behind it. This chain links TRBV7-7 with TRBJ2-5; 9 bases match TRBD1. This CDR3 spans 15 amino acids. Germline CDR1 and CDR2: SSHAT and FNYEAQ (reference sequence). CDR3 coding DNA: TGTGCTAGCAGCTTAGGGACAGGGATTAGGGAGACCCAGTACTTC. As protein: CASSLGTGIRETQYF.

The chain uses TRBV7-2 and TRBJ2-2, with D possibly TRBD2 on 6 matching bases. Between the trimmed V and J ends, which lost 6 bases and 6 bases, there was a span of 11 bases. The CDR3 spans 13 residues. Germline-derived CDR1 and CDR2 are SGHTA and FQGNSA. The DNA of the CDR3 is TGTGCCAGCAGGCGGGGCGATCCCGGGGAGCTGTTTTTT. Translating it yields CASRRGDPGELFF.

On this clone itself: At one end, the junction sequence differs from germline, possibly due to a read error. V gene TRBV28 combines with J gene TRBJ2-7, with D possibly being TRBD2 (5 bases). This CDR3 has 14 residues. Germline-derived CDR1 and CDR2 are MDHEN and SYDVKM. CDR3 nucleotides: TGTGCCAGCGGTTTACAACTCCCCGGGGACGAGCAGTACTTC. It codes for CASGLQLPGDEQYF.

The CDR3 region is CASRSGTGGVYEQYF. In DNA, the CDR3 is TGTGCCAGCAGGTCCGGGACAGGGGGCGTCTACGAGCAGTACTTC. The chain is built from TRBV28 and TRBJ2-7, with TRBD1 matching over 12 bases. The CDR3 totals 15 residues. The germline V gene encodes CDR1 MDHEN and CDR2 SYDVKM. Losses at the gene ends were 6 bases for V and 3 bases for J; bases not matched to a gene: 6.

V is TRBV7-9 and J is TRBJ2-2; D perhaps matches TRBD1 (6 bases). Germline V CDR1 and CDR2: SEHNR, FQNEAQ (reference sequence). The CDR3 consists of 16 residues. Trimming stripped 5 bases from V and 6 bases from J, with 19 bases between. The DNA of the CDR3 is TGTGCCAGCAGCCAACAGGATGAGGGACACCCCGGGGAGCTGTTTTTT. It is translated as CASSQQDEGHPGELFF.

The rearrangement uses TRBV6-5 and TRBJ2-7; maybe TRBD1 (6 bases). Trimming pared 7 bases from V and 3 bases from J, leaving 16 bases between. The CDR3 has 14 residues. Germline CDR1 is MNHEY and CDR2 is SVGAGI. CDR3 DNA sequence: TGTGCCAGCAATAATCAGGGACACCGCTACGAGCAGTACTTC. Translated: CASNNQGHRYEQYF.

The chain uses TRBV6-1 and TRBJ2-1; 7 nucleotides align to TRBD2. The V and J ends lost 4 bases and 2 bases, in that order; junction bases with no gene match: 8. Germline-derived CDR1 and CDR2 are MNHNS and SASEGT. CDR3 length: 16 residues. This CDR3 reads CASSVGTGGTYNEQFF. The CDR3 DNA sequence: TGTGCCAGCAGTGTGGGTACGGGGGGAACCTACAATGAGCAGTTCTTC.

The chain couples TRBV6-4 to TRBJ1-1; tentative D call: TRBD1 (5 bases). Germline V lookup: CDR1 MRHNA, CDR2 SNTAGT. V was shortened by 3 bases and J by 6 bases, with 11 bases between the two germline ends. The CDR3 is 13 amino acids. The CDR3 protein is CASSELRGSEAFF. The CDR3 bases are TGTGCCAGCAGTGAGTTAAGGGGATCTGAAGCTTTCTTT.

The count of this clone is one. J is TRBJ1-2 and V is TRBV28; TRBD1 might be the D (5 bases). CDR3 length: 15 amino acids. Trimming stripped 10 bases from V and 2 bases from J, with 20 bases between. Germline CDR1 is MDHEN and CDR2 is SYDVKM. Here the CDR3 DNA reads TGTGCCACCCTTGTACGGGGAGGGGCGAACTATGGCTACACCTTC. Translated: CATLVRGGANYGYTF.

The rearrangement links TRBV19 to TRBJ1-5; 9 positions agree with TRBD1. Germline V gene data show CDR1 as LNHDA and CDR2 as SQIVND (reference sequence). CDR3 size: 15 residues. V shed 6 bases and J 3 bases; nucleotides not matched to a gene: 6. The CDR3 DNA reads TGTGCCAGTAGCCGTGGGGACAGGGTCAATCAGCCCCAGCATTTT. Translation gives CASSRGDRVNQPQHF. The whole variable domain, remainder taken from reference TRBV19 and TRBJ1-5, is DGGITQSPKYLFRKEGQNVTLSCEQNLNHDAMYWYRQDPGQGLRLIYYSQIVNDFQKGDIAEGYSVSREKKESFPLTVTSAQKNPTAFYLCASSRGDRVNQPQHFGDGTRLSIL.

This chain links TRBV5-5 with TRBJ1-2, with 10 bases matching TRBD1. The CDR3 loop spans 14 amino acids. Germline loops: CDR1 SGHKS, CDR2 YYEKEE (reference sequence). Trimming cost V 1 base and J 6 bases; bases outside gene matches: 3. CDR3 in DNA: TGTGCCAGCAGCTTGACCGGGACAGGGGATGGCTACACCTTC. This encodes CASSLTGTGDGYTF.

The chain links TRBV6-4 to TRBJ2-1; 8 positions match TRBD2. Germline V lookup: CDR1 MRHNA, CDR2 SNTAGT. The CDR3 runs 14 residues. The ends lost 11 bases at V and 4 bases at J; junction bases unmatched: 10. The CDR3 DNA sequence: TGTGCCTCGAGCGGGGGTCCGGGGTACAATGAGCAGTTCTTC. Its protein is CASSGGPGYNEQFF.

The chain couples TRBV30 to TRBJ1-2, with 7 bases matching TRBD1. Per the germline V gene, CDR1 is GTSNPN and CDR2 is SVGIG (reference sequence). V gave up 2 bases and J gave up 7 bases; unmatched junction bases: 4. The CDR3 is 12 residues long. The CDR3 loop reads CAWSPGQAGYTF. CDR3 bases: TGTGCCTGGAGTCCAGGACAGGCTGGCTACACCTTC.

Here the CDR3 reads CASSESELAGIRETQYF. The CDR3 nucleotides read TGCGCCAGCAGTGAGTCAGAACTAGCGGGGATTAGGGAGACCCAGTACTTC. The chain has TRBV10-2 and TRBJ2-5, with 10 bases aligning to TRBD2. CDR1 is WSHSY, CDR2 SAAADI, per germline. The CDR3 extends over 17 amino acids. With V trimmed by 0 bases and J by 5 bases, 9 bases remained unmatched.

The rearrangement links TRBV5-1 to TRBJ2-2; 9 nucleotides match TRBD1. Germline V gene sequence: CDR1 SGHRS, CDR2 YFSETQ. This CDR3 contains 15 residues. Losses at the gene ends were 5 bases for V and 6 bases for J; bases not matched to a gene: 8. CDR3 loop: CASRRTGGWAGELFF. CDR3 in DNA: TGCGCCAGCAGGCGTACAGGGGGCTGGGCCGGGGAGCTGTTTTTT.

This clone was seen just once. The V call is TRBV6-5, the J call TRBJ1-4, with D uncertain. This CDR3 has 14 residues. The germline V gene has CDR1 MNHEY and CDR2 SVGAGI. The V end lost 2 bases, the J end lost 5 bases, and 9 bases lay between the germline ends. The chain's CDR3 is CASSYRGRNEKLFF. The CDR3 bases are TGTGCCAGCAGTTACCGGGGTAGGAATGAAAAACTGTTTTTT.

The J gene is TRBJ1-1, the V gene TRBV28; the match to TRBD1 covers 7 bases. CDR1 and CDR2 from the germline V gene are MDHEN and SYDVKM. V was pared by 2 bases and J by 8 bases, with 14 bases of the junction left unmatched. This CDR3 spans 16 amino acids. The CDR3 protein is CASSLQYPGQFGEAFF. CDR3 nucleotide sequence: TGTGCCAGCAGTTTACAGTATCCGGGACAGTTCGGGGAAGCTTTCTTT. The complete variable domain, with remaining parts taken from reference TRBV28 and TRBJ1-1, reads DVKVTQSSRYLVKRTGEKVFLECVQDMDHENMFWYRQDPGLGLRLIYFSYDVKMKEKGDIPEGYSVSREKKERFSLILESASTNQTSMYLCASSLQYPGQFGEAFFGQGTRLTVV.

This clone appeared once. The chain joins TRBV7-2 to TRBJ2-6, with D unclear. V was pared by 1 base and J by 0 bases, with 10 bases between. Germline V gene lookup returns CDR1 SGHTA and CDR2 FQGNSA. This CDR3 contains 17 residues. Written as DNA, the CDR3 is TGTGCCAGCAGCTTAGTGGCCGAAAGCTCTGGGGCCAACGTCCTGACTTTC. As protein: CASSLVAESSGANVLTF.

V and J are TRBV28 and TRBJ1-2; D possibly corresponds to TRBD1 (6 bases). The V gene lost 5 bases and the J gene lost 5 bases, with 12 bases spanning the gap. Germline V CDR1 and CDR2: MDHEN, SYDVKM. This CDR3 comprises 13 residues. In nucleotides, the CDR3 is TGTGCCAGCAGTCCCGGGACACTATATGGCTACACCTTC. Translating it yields CASSPGTLYGYTF.

Details on this clone: This CDR3 is also generated by other DNA sequences in the sample. J is TRBJ1-1 and V is TRBV18; 7 positions match TRBD1. Germline CDR1 and CDR2: KGHSH and LQKENI. Unmatched junction bases numbered 2, after V lost 1 base and J lost 0 bases. There are 15 residues in the CDR3. The CDR3 DNA sequence: TGTGCCAGCTCACCACAGGGGGCCCTGAACACTGAAGCTTTCTTT. Protein product: CASSPQGALNTEAFF.

V usage is TRBV5-1 and J usage is TRBJ2-1, with D possibly TRBD2 on 5 matching bases. The CDR3 is made up of 13 amino acids. Germline V gene lookup returns CDR1 SGHRS and CDR2 YFSETQ. The ends were cut back, 2 bases at V and 10 bases at J, with 13 bases in the middle. CDR3 DNA: TGCGCCAGCAGCTTACCGGGCCCGGGGGAGCAGTTCTTC. It codes for CASSLPGPGEQFF.

The chain combines TRBV11-2 with TRBJ2-3; D perhaps matches TRBD1 (5 bases). The CDR3 consists of 14 residues. The V end lost 6 bases, the J end lost 2 bases, and 12 bases lay between the germline ends. Germline V gene sequence: CDR1 SGHAT, CDR2 FQNNGV. CDR3 nucleotides: TGTGCCAGCAGGGCAGGGCGCTACACAGATACGCAGTATTTT. This sequence encodes CASRAGRYTDTQYF. Looking up the rest from reference TRBV11-2 and TRBJ2-3 gives the full variable domain: EAGVAQSPRYKIIEKRQSVAFWCNPISGHATLYWYQQILGQGPKLLIQFQNNGVVDDSQLPKDRFSAERLKGVDSTLKIQPAKLEDSAVYLCASRAGRYTDTQYFGPGTRLTVL.

This chain joins TRBV3-1 (or the pseudogene TRBV3-2) and TRBJ1-4, with 9 bases that match TRBD1. This CDR3 comprises 14 residues. Germline lookup yields CDR1 LGHDT and CDR2 YNNKEL (reference sequence). V dropped 4 bases and J dropped 7; count of bases not matched to a gene: 4. CDR3 DNA sequence: TGTGCCAGCAGCCCCGGGACAGGGTCTGAAAAACTGTTTTTT. It codes for CASSPGTGSEKLFF.

The chain recombines TRBV20-1 with TRBJ1-3, with unresolved D. CDR1 DFQATT and CDR2 SNEGSKA come from the germline V gene (reference sequence). CDR3 length equals 13 residues. The germline V and J ends were trimmed by 3 bases and 0 bases, with 6 bases remaining between them. CDR3 coding DNA: TGCAGTGCTAGTGCCCACTCTGGAAACACCATATATTTT. Amino acid sequence: CSASAHSGNTIYF.

The genes are TRBV7-8 and TRBJ1-1, with D possibly TRBD1 on 6 matching bases. CDR1 is SGHVS and CDR2 is FQNEAQ in the germline V gene. The CDR3 spans 13 residues. V lost 3 bases and J lost 3, with 8 bases in between. CDR3 sequence (DNA): TGTGCCAGCAGCTTGAGGGGGTACACTGAAGCTTTCTTT. This sequence encodes CASSLRGYTEAFF.

This chain uses TRBV15 with TRBJ2-5; 9 nucleotides line up with TRBD2. Trimming cost V 0 bases and J 1 base; bases outside gene matches: 0. The V gene's germline CDR1 is LNHNV and CDR2 YYDKDF (reference sequence). The length of the CDR3 is 15 residues. CDR3 in amino acids: CATSREAGGQETQYF. The CDR3 region has the DNA TGTGCCACCAGCAGAGAAGCGGGGGGCCAAGAGACCCAGTACTTC.

V usage is TRBV5-1 and J usage is TRBJ2-5, with no clear D. The germline V gene has CDR1 SGHRS and CDR2 YFSETQ. V lost 5 bases, J lost 5 bases, and 10 bases lay in between. The CDR3 is made up of 12 amino acids. The CDR3 region is CASRRIGETQYF. The CDR3 DNA is TGCGCCAGCAGAAGGATCGGGGAGACCCAGTACTTC.

The genes are TRBV30 and TRBJ2-5; possible D gene TRBD2, 5 bases. The germline V gene has CDR1 GTSNPN and CDR2 SVGIG (reference sequence). The CDR3 loop spans 14 amino acids. V lost 4 bases, J lost 1 base, and 13 bases lay in between. CDR3 residues: CAWTLTGFQETQYF. Written as DNA, the CDR3 is TGTGCCTGGACCCTAACGGGGTTCCAAGAGACCCAGTACTTC. Supplemented by reference TRBV30 and TRBJ2-5, the full variable domain reads SQTIHQWPATLVQPVGSPLSLECTVEGTSNPNLYWYRQAAGRGLQLLFYSVGIGQISSEVPQNLSASRPQDRQFILSSKKLLLSDSGFYLCAWTLTGFQETQYFGPGTRLLVL.